This T cell receptor (beta chain) was sequenced during a study of blood T cell repertoires in COVID-19. Only in-frame clones appear in the TCRdb table, and some are missing; sequencing was by immunoSEQ multiplex PCR. The profile shows roughly 250,000 clones, roughly 83% of them singletons. The CDR3 length is 17 residues. Germline assignment: CDR1 MNHEY and CDR2 SVGEGT. V was clipped by 4 bases and J by 8 bases, with 24 bases between them. The rearrangement uses TRBV6-2 or TRBV6-3 and TRBJ2-4, with D possibly matching TRBD2 (5 bases). Sequencing was carried out using peripheral blood. The sequence came from a woman aged 45-65 years with acute or convalescent COVID-19. Here the CDR3 DNA reads TGTGCCAGCAGTTTCTCCGGGATCTCCACTCTCGATGACATTCAGTACTTC. Protein sequence: CASSFSGISTLDDIQYF.